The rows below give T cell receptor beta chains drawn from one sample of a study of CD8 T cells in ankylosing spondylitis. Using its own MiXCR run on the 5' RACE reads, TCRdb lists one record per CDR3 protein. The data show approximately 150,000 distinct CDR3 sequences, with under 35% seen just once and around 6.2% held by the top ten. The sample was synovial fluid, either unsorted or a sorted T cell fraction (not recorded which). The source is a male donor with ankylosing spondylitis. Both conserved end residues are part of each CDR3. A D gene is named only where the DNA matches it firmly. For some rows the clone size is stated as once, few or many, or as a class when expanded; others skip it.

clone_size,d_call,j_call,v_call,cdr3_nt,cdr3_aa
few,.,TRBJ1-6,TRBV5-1,TGCGCCAGCAGCTTGGACAGGGCCGCGGGGTCACCCCTCCACTTT,CASSLDRAAGSPLHF
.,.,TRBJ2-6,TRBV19,TGTGCCAGTAGTATAGGGGGCGCAGAGTCTGGGGCCAACGTCCTGACTTTC,CASSIGGAESGANVLTF
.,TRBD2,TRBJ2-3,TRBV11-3,TGTGCCAGCAGCTCCCGGACTAGCGGGGGCCTTTATACGCAGTATTTT,CASSSRTSGGLYTQYF
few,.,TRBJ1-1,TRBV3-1,TGTGCCAGCAGCCTTAATCAGGGTGTCACTGAAGCTTTCTTT,CASSLNQGVTEAFF
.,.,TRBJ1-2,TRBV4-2,TGTGCCAGCAGCCAAGAATACAGGGAGGGTGGCTACACCTTC,CASSQEYREGGYTF
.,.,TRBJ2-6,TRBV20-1,TGCAGTGCTGGAGCAGGTTCTGGGGCCAACGTCCTGACTTTC,CSAGAGSGANVLTF
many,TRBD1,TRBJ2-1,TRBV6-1,TGTGCCAGCAGTGGGGACAGGGTGAATGAGCAGTTCTTC,CASSGDRVNEQFF
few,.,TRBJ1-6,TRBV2,TGTGCCAGCAGCGAAACCCGAGAGGGTTCACCCCTCCACTTT,CASSETREGSPLHF
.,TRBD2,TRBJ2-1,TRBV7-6,TGTGCCAGCAGCTTAGTTCCTAGCGGGAGTGAGAATGAGCAGTTCTTC,CASSLVPSGSENEQFF
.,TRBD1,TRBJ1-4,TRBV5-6,TGTGCCAGCAGCTCTGGACAGGGGCGAAAACTGTTTTTT,CASSSGQGRKLFF
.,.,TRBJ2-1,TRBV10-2,TGCGCCAGCAGTGAGGGGACCCTTTCCTACAATGAGCAGTTCTTC,CASSEGTLSYNEQFF
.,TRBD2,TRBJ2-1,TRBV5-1,TGCGCCAGCAGCTTGGGACCTAGCGGGCTTACTAACAATGAGCAGTTCTTC,CASSLGPSGLTNNEQFF
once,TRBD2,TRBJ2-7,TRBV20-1,TGCAGTGCTCCCCCATGGGGGGGAAATACCTACGAGCAGTACTTC,CSAPPWGGNTYEQYF
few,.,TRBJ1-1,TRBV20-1,TGCAGTGCTACTTCTCCGGGAACCCGGAACACTGAAGCTTTCTTT,CSATSPGTRNTEAFF
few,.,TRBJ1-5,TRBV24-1,TGTGCCACCACCGAAACAGGGCTTCTCGATCAGCCCCAGCATTTT,CATTETGLLDQPQHF
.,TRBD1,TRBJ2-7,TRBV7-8,TGTGCCAGCAGCTTAGTTACCACCGGGACAGGGTTCCACGAGCAGTACTTC,CASSLVTTGTGFHEQYF
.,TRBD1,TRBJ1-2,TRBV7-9,TGTGCCAGCAGCTTAGCGGGGGACAGTTCCTATGGCTACACCTTC,CASSLAGDSSYGYTF
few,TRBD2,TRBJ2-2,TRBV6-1,TGTGCCAGCAGCTCCAATAGCGGGAGGGCCACCGGGGAGCTGTTTTTT,CASSSNSGRATGELFF
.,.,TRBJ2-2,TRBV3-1,TGTGCCAGCAGCCAATCACAGACCGGGGAGCTGTTTTTT,CASSQSQTGELFF
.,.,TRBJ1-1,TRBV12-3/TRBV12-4,TGTGCCAGCAGTTTAAAGGGGGGGAACACTGAAGCTTTCTTT,CASSLKGGNTEAFF
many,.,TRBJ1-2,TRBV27,TGTGCCAGCAGCCATGAGTGGGTCCCTCTAGATGGCTACACCTTC,CASSHEWVPLDGYTF
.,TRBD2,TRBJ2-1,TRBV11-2,TGTGCCAGCAGCTTAGTAACGGGGCGGGGGGTGAATGAGCAGTTCTTC,CASSLVTGRGVNEQFF
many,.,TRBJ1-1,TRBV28,TGTGCCAGCAGTTTGGACACTGAAGCTTTCTTT,CASSLDTEAFF
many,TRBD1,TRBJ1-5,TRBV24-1,TGTGCCACCAGTGGGGACAGGGGTAATCAGCCCCAGCATTTT,CATSGDRGNQPQHF
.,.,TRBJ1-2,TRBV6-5,TGTGCCAGCAGTTTGGGAGCGTCCTCCTATGGCTACACCTTC,CASSLGASSYGYTF
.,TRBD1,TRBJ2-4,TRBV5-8,TGTGCCAGCAGCCCGGGACAGCTTCTAGCCAAAAACATTCAGTACTTC,CASSPGQLLAKNIQYF
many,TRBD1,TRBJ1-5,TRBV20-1,TGCAGTGCTCCCAGGTCCGGGACAGGGGGCAATCAGCCCCAGCATTTT,CSAPRSGTGGNQPQHF
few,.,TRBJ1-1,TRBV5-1,TGCGCCAGCAGCCCGGCAGGGAACCGGAACACTGAAGCTTTCTTT,CASSPAGNRNTEAFF
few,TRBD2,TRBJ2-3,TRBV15,TGTGCCACCAGCAGCCAGGGCGGCGGGGGGACCACAGATACGCAGTATTTT,CATSSQGGGGTTDTQYF
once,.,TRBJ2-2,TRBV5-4,TGTGCCAGCAGCCTCACGGGGGGCGGGGACACCGGGGAGCTGTTTTTT,CASSLTGGGDTGELFF
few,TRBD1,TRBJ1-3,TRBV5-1,TGCGCCAGCAGCCCCCTCCCGGGACAGGGTTGGGTTGGAAACACCATATATTTT,CASSPLPGQGWVGNTIYF
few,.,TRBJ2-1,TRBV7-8,TGTGCCAGCAGCCAACAACGGCTAGGGGATACCTACAATGAGCAGTTCTTC,CASSQQRLGDTYNEQFF
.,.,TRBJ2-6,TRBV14,TGTGCCACCCGAGACGGGAGACCTGGGGCCAACGTCCTGACTTTC,CATRDGRPGANVLTF
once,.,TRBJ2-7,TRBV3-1,TGTGCCAGCAGCCCCTGGACCGGCTACGAGCAGTACTTC,CASSPWTGYEQYF
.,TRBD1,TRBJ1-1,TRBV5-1,TGCGCCAGCAGCCTTCCGGCAGGGGGCTTGGACACTGAAGCTTTCTTT,CASSLPAGGLDTEAFF
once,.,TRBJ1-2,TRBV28,TGTGCCAGCAGTTTTGGAGGAGGCAGAGCTAACTATGGCTACACCTTC,CASSFGGGRANYGYTF
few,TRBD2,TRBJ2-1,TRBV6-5,TGTGCCAGCAGTTCACTTCGGACTAGCGGGGATGAGCAGTTCTTC,CASSSLRTSGDEQFF
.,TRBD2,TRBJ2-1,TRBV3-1,TGTGCCAGCAGCCGACCGGGACTAGGAATGAATGAGCAGTTCTTC,CASSRPGLGMNEQFF
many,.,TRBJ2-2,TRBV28,TGTGCCATCACAGGGAGCACCGGGGAGCTGTTTTTT,CAITGSTGELFF
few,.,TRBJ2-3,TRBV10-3,TGTGCCATTGGACAGAGCACAGATACGCAGTATTTT,CAIGQSTDTQYF
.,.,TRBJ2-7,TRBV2,TGTGCCAGCACGGGTAGGGGCGAGCAGTACTTC,CASTGRGEQYF
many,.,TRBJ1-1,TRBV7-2,TGTGCCAGCACCTCCAGGCAGAACACTGAAGCTTTCTTT,CASTSRQNTEAFF
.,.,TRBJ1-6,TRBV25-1,TGTGCCAGCAGTGGGGACGGGGCGTCCTATAATTCACCCCTCCACTTT,CASSGDGASYNSPLHF
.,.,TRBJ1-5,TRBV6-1,TGTGCCAGCAGAATCGGAGGCTCGGTCTATAGCAATCAGCCCCAGCATTTT,CASRIGGSVYSNQPQHF
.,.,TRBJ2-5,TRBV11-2,TGTGCCAGCAGCCCGTTTTCGATGGTTGAGACCCAGTACTTC,CASSPFSMVETQYF
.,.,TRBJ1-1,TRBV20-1,TGCAGTACCCCGGGGGCCCTTTCGTCCACTGAAGCTTTCTTT,CSTPGALSSTEAFF
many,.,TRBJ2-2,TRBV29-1,TGCAGCGTTGCTGGTTGGTACACCGGGGAGCTGTTTTTT,CSVAGWYTGELFF
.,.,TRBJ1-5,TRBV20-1,TGCAGTGCTAGCCCTAAGGGGTCGACAGCCAGCCAGCCCCAGCATTTT,CSASPKGSTASQPQHF
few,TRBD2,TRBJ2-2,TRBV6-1,TGTGCCAGCCTTAGCGGGGGCGCGAACACCGGGGAGCTGTTTTTT,CASLSGGANTGELFF
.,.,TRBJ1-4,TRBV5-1,TGCGCCAGCAGCATCCAGGCAACTAATGAAAAACTGTTTTTT,CASSIQATNEKLFF